One sample yielded the 3 T cell receptor beta chains listed below, sequenced in a study of T cell responses to AZD1222 COVID-19 vaccine. Sequenced by immunoSEQ multiplex PCR; TCRdb stores in-frame clones only, minus some. The sample has some 130,000 clones; around 90% are singletons. Sequencing was performed on peripheral blood, taken on day 0 of MenACWY control vaccination. All receptors derive from an adult in good health.

The rearrangement joins TRBV10-2 to TRBJ2-3, with 9 positions matching TRBD2. Losses at the gene ends were 5 bases for V and 3 bases for J; bases not matched to a gene: 3. This CDR3 has 14 amino acids. CDR1 and CDR2 from the germline V gene are WSHSY and SAAADI. This chain's CDR3 is CASSSSGITDTQYF. The CDR3 nucleotides are TGCGCCAGCAGTTCTAGCGGGATAACAGATACGCAGTATTTT.

The chain carries TRBV10-3 and TRBJ2-3; D is uncertain. This CDR3 has 11 residues. Germline V gene data show CDR1 as ENHRY and CDR2 as SYGVKD. Trimming shortened V by 4 bases and J by 4 bases, and 3 bases separated the two germline ends. This CDR3 is CAISAPDTQYF. The CDR3 DNA follows: TGTGCCATCAGTGCACCAGATACGCAGTATTTT.

The chain employs TRBV6-2 or TRBV6-3 and TRBJ2-7; possibly TRBD2 for D (5 bases). Germline V lookup: CDR1 MNHEY, CDR2 SVGEGT. The V end lost 0 bases, the J end lost 3 bases, and 9 bases lay between the germline ends. The CDR3 loop spans 14 amino acids. In DNA, the CDR3 is TGTGCCAGCAGTTACTCGAGGGTCTACTACGAGCAGTACTTC. Its protein is CASSYSRVYYEQYF.